This entry describes one T cell receptor (beta chain). No cognate antigen has been identified for it. Base qualities are not at hand, and no much larger clone is one base apart. The entry originates in a study of T cell responses to AZD1222 COVID-19 vaccine (dated by TCRdb to the early 2020s). About the investigation overall: A total of about 250 trial participants underwent TCR sequencing, of whom 200 to 220 had received two doses of AZD1222 and 26 had received two doses of the MenACWY control vaccine. Enrollment into the trials was organized by age into subgroups of 18-55, 56-69 and 70-plus years, and those subgroups contained approximately 160, 26 and 62 TCR-sequenced participants, respectively.

In the paper's terms, the time point label means: about 28 days (+/-7) after the second vaccine dose. AZD1222 recipients whose second dose came at about 4 weeks and those whose second dose came at about 12 weeks were combined into one group, since spike-specific TCR depth and breadth did not differ between the two schedules. The vaccinee samples were drawn from two UK trials, COV001 and COV002, one of which was a single-blind randomized controlled phase 2/3 trial testing AZD1222 (ChAdOx1 nCoV-19) in healthy adults. For TCRbeta chain sequencing, PBMC samples from trial participants were taken at day 0 and at day 28 after the second dose. The CDR3 regions of human TCRbeta chains were analyzed by immunosequencing. The published analysis was carried out like this. TCRs in the repertoires were matched against a reference library of SARS-CoV-2-specific TCRs that had been generated with the MIRA antigen-specificity platform. Breadth was defined as the fraction of unique TCRs that were SARS-CoV-2-associated, and depth was defined as the fraction of total T cells that were SARS-CoV-2-associated. Using the MIRA data, each spike-specific TCR was assigned both to the spike region to which the TCR was reactive and to a CD4 or CD8 class. Log10-transformed breadth and depth values were compared by one-way ANOVA with Sidak's multiple comparisons tests. Drawn from immuneACCESS, this table holds only the in-frame rearrangements with V and J called that TCRdb kept. Clones are partly lost; checked studies trace under half to an unresolved V gene and leave the rest unexplained. The V and J calls and clone size are taken from that table; D and trimming were inferred from the DNA. Present in this sample are over 50,000 clones, nearly 80% of which were seen just once. The ten biggest clones cover just under 5% of the sample.

The germline V gene sets CDR1 to SGHTA and CDR2 to FQGNSA. Spanning cysteine to phenylalanine, the CDR3 consists of 17 amino acids. Only the CDR3 region is kept as DNA, spanning 51 bases read in frame from base 1. From V the trimming removes 5 bases and from J it removes 7 bases, while the gene matches leave 16 bases of the junction unaccounted for. Results and caveats for the whole study, not just this receptor: In the small 56-69-year group, the increase in depth fell short of significance, most likely because of low power. Reportedly, close to half of the unique spike-specific TCRs recognized epitopes lying outside the regions that are mutated in the B.1.351 and B.1.1.7 variants. No day 14 peak-response samples were available, so repertoires were characterized only after the peak T cell response. Spike-specific TCR breadth and depth rose significantly after two AZD1222 doses compared with day 0 and with MenACWY recipients. Participants were mostly white British, with more females than males. The authors suggested clonal diversity may have been underestimated. Conclusions about previously exposed vaccinees are limited because only six or seven AZD1222 recipients were SARS-CoV-2 seropositive at baseline. CD4 TCRs associated with the vaccine covered the entire spike protein, and the dominant responses were in regions 160-218 and 743-854.

Here the chain combines TRBV7-2 and TRBJ2-7; the central 11 bases match TRBD2. This specimen consisted of peripheral blood, obtained 28 days after the second AZD1222 dose. This TCR derives from an adult who received the AZD1222 COVID-19 vaccine. The DNA sequence is as follows: TGTGCCAGCAGCCCAGAGACCCGGACTAGCGGGCTTTGGGAGCAGTACTTC. Translation gives CASSPETRTSGLWEQYF.